This is a list of T cell receptor beta chains from one sample in a study of cytomegalovirus exposure and HLA in healthy donors. The method was immunoSEQ multiplex PCR; TCRdb's version includes in-frame clones alone and lacks a portion of them. The sample gives about 140,000 clones, about four fifths of which show up once; around 4.3% is in the top ten. Sequencing was carried out using PBMCs. The receptors stem from a man between 35 and 55 years old in good health and CMV-seronegative. CDR3s leave out the opening cysteine and the closing phenylalanine or tryptophan.

TRBV25-1	TRBJ1-1	ASSHPNGQGGTEAF
TRBV12-5	TRBJ1-6	ASGFDSGNSPLH
TRBV5-6	TRBJ2-1	ASSFSGGGNEQF
TRBV5-6	TRBJ1-5	ASCEGGSNQPQH
TRBV14	TRBJ1-4	ASSQGAGVTNEKLF
TRBV6-5	TRBJ1-5	ASKVRVLNQPQH
TRBV10-2	TRBJ2-3	ASSLRGGTDTQY
TRBV28	TRBJ1-3	ASRPTVTGGRSGNTIY
TRBV10-3	TRBJ2-7	AISGDRTYEQY
TRBV19	TRBJ1-4	ASSTSGTANGEKLF
TRBV9	TRBJ1-1	ASSVGVEAYTEAF
TRBV27	TRBJ1-2	ASSRRGGYGYT
TRBV2	TRBJ2-7	ASQRRRETYEQY
TRBV9	TRBJ2-1	ASSRSTGTSGLLSSYNEQF
TRBV27	TRBJ2-1	ASSTAGQGDNEQF
TRBV6-6	TRBJ2-1	ATTKVGFSYNEQF